The present TCR beta chain was sequenced within a study of early T cells in non-severe SARS-CoV-2 infection. Background on the study: Alpha and beta chains were unpaired, from unsorted whole-blood bulk RNA.

TCRdb reanalysed the 5' RACE reads using MiXCR and keeps one entry per CDR3 protein. The table has about 90,000 distinct CDR3 sequences, about 15% seen once. The CDR3 runs to 14 residues. Germline lookup yields CDR1 SGDLS and CDR2 YYNGEE. The ends lost 4 bases at V and 2 bases at J; junction bases unmatched: 5. Study results and limitations: In VDJdb matching, anti-spike CD8 responses were favored while private and CD4 specificities went missing.

Many counts were recorded for this clonotype. The antigen is undetermined. Material for sequencing was whole blood. The sequence came from an adult who was a healthcare worker with PCR-confirmed SARS-CoV-2 infection or an uninfected control (not recorded which). This chain links TRBV9 with TRBJ1-2; 7 bases line up with TRBD1. The CDR3 reads CASSPPGGNYGYTF. As DNA, the CDR3 is TGTGCCAGCAGCCCCCCAGGGGGGAACTATGGCTACACCTTC.